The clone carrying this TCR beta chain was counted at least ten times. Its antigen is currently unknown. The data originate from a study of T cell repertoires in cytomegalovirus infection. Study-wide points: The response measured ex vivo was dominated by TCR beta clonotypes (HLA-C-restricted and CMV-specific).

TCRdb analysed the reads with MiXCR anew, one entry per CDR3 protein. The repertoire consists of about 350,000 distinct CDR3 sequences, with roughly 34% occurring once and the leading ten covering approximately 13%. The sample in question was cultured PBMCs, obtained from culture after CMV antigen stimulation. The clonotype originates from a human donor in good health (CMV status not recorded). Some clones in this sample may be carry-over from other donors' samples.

The CDR3 DNA sequence: TGTGCCAGCAGTCGGAACACTGAAGCTTTCTTT. Translation: CASSRNTEAFF. The genes are TRBV25-1 and TRBJ1-1; D gene ambiguous. The germline V gene has CDR1 MGHDK and CDR2 SYGVNS. The V and J ends lost 5 bases and 1 base respectively, with 2 bases between them. The CDR3 totals 11 residues.